The 30 T cell receptor beta chains in this list originate from one sample, sequenced in a study of graft-versus-host responses after intestinal transplantation. TCRdb keeps only in-frame clones here, not all; method: immunoSEQ multiplex PCR. The table lists roughly 6,900 clones, about 26% of them singletons. The sample consisted of alloreactive CD4+ T cells from a mixed lymphocyte reaction culture, taken before transplantation. Subset defined: CFSE-low proliferating T cells sorted from approximately six-day pre-transplant mixed lymphocyte reaction (GvH or HvG direction). Every receptor here comes from a human patient who was an organ donor for intestinal transplantation.

In DNA, the CDR3 is TGTGCCAGCAGGTCGACAGGGGCAGATACGCAGTATTTT. This gives the protein CASRSTGADTQYF. This chain uses TRBV6-1 with TRBJ2-3; TRBD1 agrees at 8 bases. V was clipped by 6 bases and J by 4 bases; unmatched bases: 3. Germline CDR1 and CDR2: MNHNS and SASEGT. This CDR3 has 13 amino acids.

The CDR3 coding sequence is TGCGCCAGCAGCTTGGCCCCAGGGGGCGGTTACGAGCAGTACTTC. Translation gives CASSLAPGGGYEQYF. This chain uses TRBV5-1 with TRBJ2-7; 8 bases align to TRBD1. V lost 0 bases, J lost 4 bases, and 6 bases stayed unmatched. Germline lookup yields CDR1 SGHRS and CDR2 YFSETQ. The CDR3 sequence is 15 residues long. Complete variable domain (other parts from reference TRBV5-1 and TRBJ2-7): KAGVTQTPRYLIKTRGQQVTLSCSPISGHRSVSWYQQTPGQGLQFLFEYFSETQRNKGNFPGRFSGRQFSNSRSEMNVSTLELGDSALYLCASSLAPGGGYEQYFGPGTRLTVT.

By its share, this clone is medium-sized. This sequence joins TRBV6-5 and TRBJ2-2; TRBD2 is a possible D gene (6 bases). The CDR3 is 16 residues long. The germline V gene encodes CDR1 MNHEY and CDR2 SVGAGI. Trimming removed 0 bases from V and 2 bases from J, with 10 bases in between. CDR3 DNA: TGTGCCAGCAGTTACTCGACGACTAGTAACACCGGGGAGCTGTTTTTT. Translating gives CASSYSTTSNTGELFF.

The J gene is TRBJ2-1, the V gene TRBV6-5; TRBD2 matches at 8 bases. Trimming cost V 8 bases and J 10 bases; bases outside gene matches: 7. Per the germline V gene, CDR1 is MNHEY and CDR2 is SVGAGI. The CDR3 spans 12 residues. CDR3 in amino acids: CASGGRLGEQFF. The CDR3 DNA reads TGTGCCAGCGGCGGGAGGCTAGGGGAGCAGTTCTTC.

This chain joins TRBV9 and TRBJ2-7; 11 bases are shared with TRBD2. Looked up from germline, CDR1 is SGDLS and CDR2 is YYNGEE. This CDR3 region has 15 residues. Germline trimming cut 2 bases from V and 4 bases from J; bases unmatched to any gene: 5. The CDR3 nucleotides read TGTGCCAGCAGCGTCTTAGCGGGAGGGCCTTACGAGCAGTACTTC. Protein: CASSVLAGGPYEQYF.

The chain recombines TRBV4-3 with TRBJ2-1, with D unclear. The length of the CDR3 is 13 residues. Per the germline V gene, CDR1 is LGHNA and CDR2 is YSLEER. V dropped 1 base and J dropped 2 bases, with 3 bases sitting between them. CDR3 DNA sequence: TGCGCCAGCAGCCAAGGGACCTACAATGAGCAGTTCTTC. This sequence encodes CASSQGTYNEQFF.

The V gene is TRBV7-9, the J gene TRBJ2-2; D is possibly TRBD2 (6 bases). Trimming took 3 bases from V and 2 from J, leaving 7 bases between them. Germline loops: CDR1 SEHNR, CDR2 FQNEAQ (reference sequence). This CDR3 has 14 amino acids. CDR3 sequence: CASSLGLNTGELFF. In nucleotides, the CDR3 is TGTGCCAGCAGCTTGGGACTCAACACCGGGGAGCTGTTTTTT. The entire variable domain, with the rest obtained from reference TRBV7-9 and TRBJ2-2, is as follows: DTGVSQNPRHKITKRGQNVTFRCDPISEHNRLYWYRQTLGQGPEFLTYFQNEAQLEKSRLLSDRFSAERPKGSFSTLEIQRTEQGDSAMYLCASSLGLNTGELFFGEGSRLTVL.

This clone came up many times. The chain couples TRBV11-2 to TRBJ1-1; D ambiguous. This CDR3 is built from 14 residues. Trimming removed 1 base at V and 1 base at J, with 7 bases between. CDR1 and CDR2 (germline): SGHAT, FQNNGV. The CDR3 region is CASSLVARNTEAFF. CDR3 nucleotides: TGTGCCAGCAGCTTAGTAGCGAGGAACACTGAAGCTTTCTTT.

This clone appeared a few times. The genes are TRBV2 and TRBJ2-3; 8 nucleotides align to TRBD1. From germline, CDR1 is SNHLY and CDR2 FYNNEI. J gave up 3 bases and V 6 bases, and 8 bases lay outside the gene matches. The CDR3 is made up of 15 amino acids. The CDR3 DNA sequence: TGTGCCAGCAGCTCCAGGGGGCTAAGGACAGATACGCAGTATTTT. Its translation: CASSSRGLRTDTQYF.

The chain uses TRBV11-2 and TRBJ2-5; TRBD1 might be the D (6 bases). The ends were cut back, 5 bases at V and 5 bases at J, with 15 bases in the middle. The germline V gene encodes CDR1 SGHAT and CDR2 FQNNGV. The CDR3 totals 14 residues. For the CDR3, the DNA is TGTGCCAGCAGCGTAGCCAGGGGTTATGAGACCCAGTACTTC. As protein: CASSVARGYETQYF.

The chain uses TRBV7-9 and TRBJ2-1; TRBD2 matches 11 bases. The J segment lost 4 bases and the V segment lost 3 bases, leaving 2 bases of the junction unmatched. The V gene's germline CDR1 is SEHNR and CDR2 FQNEAQ (reference sequence). The CDR3 extends over 15 amino acids. The CDR3 reads CASSFGTSGYNEQFF. The DNA for the CDR3 is TGTGCCAGCAGCTTCGGGACTAGCGGTTACAATGAGCAGTTCTTC.

This clone is labeled as large. The J gene is TRBJ2-2, the V gene TRBV9; D perhaps matches TRBD1 (5 bases). V gave up 0 bases and J gave up 1 base, with 7 bases separating them. Per the germline V gene, CDR1 is SGDLS and CDR2 is YYNGEE. The CDR3 covers 15 residues. The CDR3 bases are TGTGCCAGCAGCGTAGGGACACTGAACACCGGGGAGCTGTTTTTT. It is translated as CASSVGTLNTGELFF.

This clone was observed a handful of times. This chain joins TRBV7-9 and TRBJ2-7; TRBD2 matches at 13 bases. This CDR3 spans 16 amino acids. J was trimmed by 2 bases and V by 8 bases; bases with no gene match: 9. CDR1 is SEHNR and CDR2 is FQNEAQ in the germline V gene (reference sequence). The CDR3 is CASGVAGLAGTYEQYF. CDR3 sequence (DNA): TGTGCCAGCGGCGTCGCGGGACTAGCGGGAACCTACGAGCAGTACTTC.

The gene calls are TRBV7-2 and TRBJ2-5; D ambiguous. V lost 5 bases and J 4 bases, leaving 11 bases between the germline ends. Looked up from germline, CDR1 is SGHTA and CDR2 is FQGNSA. This CDR3 has 13 amino acids. In nucleotides, the CDR3 is TGTGCCAGCAGCAAAGGACCGGGAGAGACCCAGTACTTC. Encoded protein: CASSKGPGETQYF.

The rearrangement uses TRBV4-1 and TRBJ1-5; D might be TRBD1 (6 bases). The CDR3 is 16 amino acids. Germline CDR1 reads MGHRA; CDR2 reads YSYEKL. V dropped 2 bases and J dropped 3 bases, with 14 bases sitting between them. The CDR3 DNA reads TGCGCCAGCAGCCAAACGACAACAGGGTTCAATCAGCCCCAGCATTTT. Translating gives CASSQTTTGFNQPQHF.

The sample holds a few counts of this clone. This chain connects TRBV6-6 to TRBJ1-2; possible D gene TRBD1, 5 bases. There are 14 residues in the CDR3. Germline values: CDR1 MNHNY, CDR2 SVGAGI (reference sequence). Trimming took 6 bases from V and 2 from J, leaving 13 bases between them. CDR3 in amino acids: CASSPRPGNYGYTF. The CDR3 coding sequence is TGTGCCAGCAGCCCCCGCCCAGGGAACTATGGCTACACCTTC.

This clone turned up a few times. The chain has TRBV5-4 and TRBJ2-4; weak D call: TRBD1 (6 bases). Trimming left V 0 bases short and J 0 bases short, with 10 bases between. This CDR3 region has 16 residues. Per the germline V gene, CDR1 is SGHNT and CDR2 is YYREEE (reference sequence). Here the CDR3 reads CASSLGGRLAKNIQYF. The CDR3 DNA reads TGTGCCAGCAGCTTGGGGGGGCGGCTAGCCAAAAACATTCAGTACTTC. Drawing the rest from reference TRBV5-4 and TRBJ2-4, the complete variable domain is ETGVTQSPTHLIKTRGQQVTLRCSSQSGHNTVSWYQQALGQGPQFIFQYYREEENGRGNFPPRFSGLQFPNYSSELNVNALELDDSALYLCASSLGGRLAKNIQYFGAGTRLSVL.

This clone is medium-sized within its sample. V usage is TRBV7-2 and J usage is TRBJ1-5; 9 bases match TRBD1. Germline values: CDR1 SGHTA, CDR2 FQGNSA. Trimming took 5 bases from V and 4 from J; bases not matched to a gene: 6. The CDR3 totals 15 residues. CDR3 bases: TGTGCCAGCAGCCAAGGGACAGGGTCAAATCAGCCCCAGCATTTT. This sequence encodes CASSQGTGSNQPQHF.

This clone turned up a few times. The rearrangement joins TRBV5-1 to TRBJ2-2; the D gene is possibly TRBD2 (5 bases). Germline-derived CDR1 and CDR2 are SGHRS and YFSETQ. V lost 0 bases to trimming and J lost 8 bases, with 11 bases between them. The CDR3 has 14 amino acids. CDR3 amino acids: CASSLAAGVGELFF. The DNA of the CDR3 is TGCGCCAGCAGCTTGGCGGCGGGCGTGGGGGAGCTGTTTTTT. Looking up the rest from reference TRBV5-1 and TRBJ2-2 gives the full variable domain: KAGVTQTPRYLIKTRGQQVTLSCSPISGHRSVSWYQQTPGQGLQFLFEYFSETQRNKGNFPGRFSGRQFSNSRSEMNVSTLELGDSALYLCASSLAAGVGELFFGEGSRLTVL.

Only a few counts were recorded for this clone. V gene TRBV6-5 combines with J gene TRBJ1-2; D gene uncertain. The CDR3 length is 13 residues. The V gene's germline CDR1 is MNHEY and CDR2 SVGAGI. Trimming left V 4 bases short and J 8 bases short, with 14 bases between. CDR3 nucleotides: TGTGCCAGCAGTTTGGACCGCACATTGGGCTACACCTTC. Translated, it gives CASSLDRTLGYTF.

This clone was picked up a small number of times. The J gene is TRBJ1-2, the V gene TRBV6-8; possibly TRBD1 for D (6 bases). Germline CDR1 MNHGY, CDR2 SAAAGT. The CDR3 is 13 residues long. The ends were cut back, 7 bases at V and 8 bases at J, with 17 bases in the middle. The CDR3 loop reads CASTRAGVEGYTF. In DNA, the CDR3 is TGTGCCAGCACCCGAGCAGGGGTGGAGGGCTACACCTTC.

The rearrangement joins TRBV6-5 to TRBJ2-5; D is ambiguous. The CDR3 has 11 residues. The germline V gene has CDR1 MNHEY and CDR2 SVGAGI. Trimming pared 1 base from V and 5 bases from J, leaving 2 bases between. Here the CDR3 reads CASSYFETQYF. CDR3 nucleotide sequence: TGTGCCAGCAGTTACTTCGAGACCCAGTACTTC.

Regarding this clone: This may be a read error, as it is one base from a much larger clone. The chain recombines TRBV4-2 with TRBJ2-7, with a tentative D call TRBD1 (6 bases). Germline V gene lookup returns CDR1 LGHNA and CDR2 YNFKEQ. CDR3 size: 18 residues. The V end was cut by 0 bases, the J end by 0 bases, with 18 bases between. This CDR3 reads CASSQESPRQAASYEQYF. The CDR3 DNA sequence: TGTGCCAGCAGCCAAGAATCCCCCCGACAGGCCGCCTCCTACGAGCAGTACTTC.

This clone occurred a few times. A read error may account for a junction end that differs from germline. V usage is TRBV6-1 and J usage is TRBJ2-2; no firm D call. This CDR3 has 13 residues. Germline CDR1 reads MNHNS; CDR2 reads SASEGT. The CDR3 bases are TGTGCCATCAGTGGGTCCTACACCGGGGAGCTGTTTTTT. Translation gives CAISGSYTGELFF.

About this clone itself: A read error may be the cause here, since a much bigger clone is one base away. The rearrangement uses TRBV27 and TRBJ2-7; 7 positions match TRBD2. The CDR3 length is 15 residues. Germline V gene data show CDR1 as MNHEY and CDR2 as SMNVEV (reference sequence). This CDR3 reads CASSLLGGGSYEQDF. In DNA, the CDR3 is TGTGCCAGCAGTTTACTTGGGGGAGGGTCCTACGAGCAGGACTTC.

This clone is medium-sized. The chain carries TRBV28 and TRBJ2-7; 8 nucleotides agree with TRBD2. With V trimmed by 5 bases and J by 3 bases, 12 bases remained unmatched. Germline CDR1 MDHEN, CDR2 SYDVKM. This CDR3 is built from 16 residues. CDR3 residues: CASSTTRTSLYYEQYF. CDR3 DNA: TGTGCCAGCAGTACCACCCGGACTAGCCTTTACTACGAGCAGTACTTC.

The chain links TRBV5-7 to TRBJ2-1, with TRBD2 matching over 8 bases. TRBV5-7 is an open reading frame, and its role is uncertain. The CDR3 consists of 16 residues. J was trimmed by 2 bases and V by 0 bases; bases with no gene match: 4. The CDR3: CASSLAGGAPYNEQFF. The CDR3 coding sequence is TGTGCCAGCAGCTTGGCCGGGGGGGCCCCCTACAATGAGCAGTTCTTC.

J is TRBJ2-1 and V is TRBV5-1, with D uncertain. The CDR3 spans 13 residues. V was cut by 2 bases and J by 12 bases, with 15 bases left in between. The V gene's germline CDR1 is SGHRS and CDR2 YFSETQ. CDR3 DNA: TGCGCCAGCAGCTTTTTTTATTTTGCCCTGCAGTTCTTC. It codes for CASSFFYFALQFF.

This clone is judged medium-sized. The chain recombines TRBV19 with TRBJ2-7; TRBD1 aligns across 8 bases. This CDR3 contains 15 residues. Germline values: CDR1 LNHDA, CDR2 SQIVND (reference sequence). The J segment lost 5 bases and the V segment lost 6 bases, leaving 12 bases of the junction unmatched. CDR3 sequence: CASRRSQGAEHEQYF. As DNA, the CDR3 is TGTGCCAGTAGGCGCTCCCAGGGGGCGGAACACGAGCAGTACTTC.

This clone appeared a few times. This chain links TRBV7-9 with TRBJ2-2, with TRBD2 as a possible D gene (6 bases). The CDR3 has 16 amino acids. The germline gives CDR1 SEHNR, CDR2 FQNEAQ (reference sequence). V lost 5 bases and J lost 3, with 16 bases in between. The CDR3 loop is CASSPSRLVDTGELFF. CDR3 DNA: TGTGCCAGCAGCCCGTCCCGACTAGTGGACACCGGGGAGCTGTTTTTT.